Shown below are 14 T cell receptor beta chains from a single sample sequenced in a study of blood T cells in healthy people across ages (dated by TCRdb to 2015 to 2017). The library was made by 5' RACE. Sequencing was performed on an Illumina HiSeq 2500. A second PCR of roughly 6 to 11 cycles was run with a J-beta primer mix and a sample-barcoded 5' primer. TCRdb's own reprocessing of the public reads used fastp at Q25 and MiXCR and kept productive beta chains. Identical CDR3 proteins give one entry, which carries the most common genes and DNA. The sample table records about 1.8 million distinct CDR3 sequences; approximately 50% of these occur just once. In total, the top ten clones hold approximately 2% of the sample. The sequenced sample was blood. The receptors shown here come from a woman aged 40 to 49 in good health.

The V call is TRBV29-1, the J call TRBJ2-3, with D perhaps matching TRBD2 (6 bases). This CDR3 has 13 residues. In germline, CDR1 is SQVTM, CDR2 ANQGSEA. Trimming left V 5 bases short and J 6 bases short, with 15 bases between. Here the CDR3 reads CSVRRGVEDTQYF. CDR3 bases: TGCAGCGTTCGGCGGGGCGTGGAGGATACGCAGTATTTT.

There are a few counts of this clonotype. This CDR3 reads CSVEGQGSDGYTF. The CDR3 nucleotides are TGCAGCGTCGAGGGACAGGGTAGCGATGGCTACACCTTC. The V and J genes are TRBV29-1 and TRBJ1-2; 9 bases align to TRBD1. Trimming took 6 bases from V and 6 from J; bases not matched to a gene: 8. Germline V CDR1 and CDR2: SQVTM, ANQGSEA. There are 13 residues in the CDR3.

This chain connects TRBV20-1 to TRBJ1-2; D not resolved. Trimming pared 2 bases from V and 9 bases from J, leaving 10 bases between. The CDR3 covers 11 residues. Germline CDR1 DFQATT, CDR2 SNEGSKA (reference sequence). CDR3 in amino acids: CSARRVDSYTF. The DNA of the CDR3 is TGCAGTGCTAGAAGGGTAGATAGCTACACCTTC.

This clonotype was seen a handful of times. The chain carries TRBV6-5 and TRBJ2-1, with D perhaps given as TRBD1 or TRBD2 (5 bases each). The V end was cut by 4 bases, the J end by 3 bases, with 16 bases between. Germline V gene data show CDR1 as MNHEY and CDR2 as SVGAGI. The CDR3 consists of 16 residues. The CDR3 nucleotides are TGTGCCAGCAGTTCCCGGGACCCCAGGAGCTACAATGAGCAGTTCTTC. This translates into CASSSRDPRSYNEQFF.

The chain joins TRBV4-2 to TRBJ2-1; D is uncertain. This CDR3 contains 15 residues. Germline V CDR1 and CDR2: LGHNA, YNFKEQ. The germline V and J ends were trimmed by 0 bases and 7 bases, with 13 bases remaining between them. The CDR3 is CASSQEGSGPNEQFF. For the CDR3, the DNA is TGTGCCAGCAGCCAAGAAGGGTCTGGACCAAATGAGCAGTTCTTC.

The chain links TRBV29-1 to TRBJ2-6; 9 bases are shared with TRBD1. The CDR3 sequence is 17 residues long. The germline CDR1 and CDR2 sequences are SQVTM and ANQGSEA. V lost 4 bases, J lost 0 bases, and 7 bases stayed unmatched. CDR3 DNA sequence: TGCAGCGTTGCCGGGACAGGGATGAACTCTGGGGCCAACGTCCTGACTTTC. Its protein product is CSVAGTGMNSGANVLTF.

This chain uses TRBV7-2 with TRBJ1-5, with D maybe TRBD1 (5 bases). V gave up 5 bases and J gave up 9 bases, with 17 bases separating them. This CDR3 contains 14 residues. Per the germline V gene, CDR1 is SGHTA and CDR2 is FQGNSA. The CDR3 nucleotides read TGTGCCAGCAGCGGGGACGTTCGACTGCGGCCCCAGCATTTT. This codes for CASSGDVRLRPQHF. The full variable domain, in which reference TRBV7-2 and TRBJ1-5 provide the parts outside the CDR3, is GAGVSQSPSNKVTEKGKDVELRCDPISGHTALYWYRQSLGQGLEFLIYFQGNSAPDKSGLPSDRFSAERTGGSVSTLTIQRTQQEDSAVYLCASSGDVRLRPQHFGDGTRLSIL.

Points on this clonotype: A read error may account for a junction end that differs from germline. V gene TRBV12-3 or TRBV12-4 combines with J gene TRBJ2-5; D not resolved. CDR3 size: 14 residues. CDR3 nucleotides: TGCGCCAGCAACCAAGATCTTTCGGGTAGTGAGCAGTACTTC. Protein product: CASNQDLSGSEQYF.

This sequence joins TRBV7-2 and TRBJ2-1, with 10 bases aligning to TRBD2. Germline CDR1 is SGHTA and CDR2 is FQGNSA. V shed 5 bases, J shed 7 bases, and the junction held 14 bases outside the gene matches. This CDR3 is 17 amino acids long. The CDR3 protein is CASSHLTGAGGGNEQFF. The CDR3 DNA is TGTGCCAGCAGCCACCTGACTGGAGCGGGGGGGGGTAATGAGCAGTTCTTC.

The chain couples TRBV5-1 to TRBJ2-3; TRBD1 agrees at 11 bases. The CDR3 has 19 residues. After removal of 1 base from V and 0 bases from J, the junction contained 10 bases not matched to a gene. Germline V gene data show CDR1 as SGHRS and CDR2 as YFSETQ. The CDR3 DNA is TGCGCCAGCAGCTTGAAAGGACAGGGGGCCCACTTTAGCACAGATACGCAGTATTTT. Its translation is CASSLKGQGAHFSTDTQYF.

This clonotype occurred a few times. The chain links TRBV4-3 to TRBJ2-5; D is possibly TRBD2 (5 bases). The CDR3 is 16 residues long. Germline V lookup: CDR1 LGHNA, CDR2 YSLEER. Trimming removed 0 bases at V and 3 bases at J, with 14 bases between. CDR3 coding DNA: TGCGCCAGCAGCCAAGATATACCTGGGAGCGAAGAGACCCAGTACTTC. It specifies CASSQDIPGSEETQYF.

This clonotype was recorded a few times. The J gene is TRBJ2-5, the V gene TRBV7-9; 10 bases map to TRBD2. The V segment lost 1 base and the J segment 4 bases; nucleotides outside the gene matches: 3. The CDR3 covers 15 residues. Germline CDR1 reads SEHNR; CDR2 reads FQNEAQ (reference sequence). CDR3 sequence reads: CASSLDRTSGETQYF. The CDR3 coding sequence is TGTGCCAGCAGCTTAGATCGGACTAGCGGAGAGACCCAGTACTTC.

The chain carries TRBV3-1 and TRBJ2-5; 9 bases are a match to TRBD2. Losses at the gene ends were 4 bases for V and 5 bases for J; bases not matched to a gene: 11. The length of the CDR3 is 16 residues. CDR1 and CDR2 (germline): LGHDT, YNNKEL (reference sequence). The chain's CDR3 is CASSLPTLAGAETQYF. In DNA, the CDR3 is TGTGCCAGCAGCCTCCCTACTTTAGCGGGGGCGGAGACCCAGTACTTC.

The chain recombines TRBV29-1 with TRBJ1-1; D perhaps matches TRBD1 (5 bases). This CDR3 has 11 amino acids. V lost 4 bases to trimming and J lost 7 bases, with 10 bases between them. Germline CDR1 and CDR2: SQVTM and ANQGSEA. CDR3 nucleotides: TGCAGCGTTGTGGGGCCAGGTGAAGCTTTCTTT. This translates into CSVVGPGEAFF.